The 3 T cell receptor beta chains in this list originate from one sample, sequenced in a study of technical replicates of blood from a few donors. Assay: immunoSEQ multiplex PCR; the TCRdb copy retains only in-frame clones and omits some. Of just under 100,000 clones listed, 95% are singletons. The sequenced sample was T cells isolated from PBMCs. The receptors derive from a human donor in good health.

The V call is TRBV6-1, the J call TRBJ2-7; weak D call: TRBD1 (6 bases). The CDR3 extends over 11 amino acids. CDR1 is MNHNS and CDR2 is SASEGT in the germline V gene. V was cut by 8 bases and J by 6 bases, with 11 bases left in between. In DNA form, the CDR3 reads TGTGCCAGCGACAGGTCACGCGAGCAGTACTTC. Translating gives CASDRSREQYF.

V is TRBV6-6 and J is TRBJ1-5; the match to TRBD1 covers 8 bases. The CDR3 covers 16 residues. With 6 bases clipped from V and 6 bases from J, the junction kept 13 bases outside the gene matches. The germline gives CDR1 MNHNY, CDR2 SVGAGI (reference sequence). The CDR3 DNA sequence: TGTGCCAGCAGCCCGGCCGCGACAGGGGTTGTTCAGCCCCAGCATTTT. Protein: CASSPAATGVVQPQHF.

The rearrangement uses TRBV7-2 and TRBJ1-1, with 8 bases lining up with TRBD1. Looked up from germline, CDR1 is SGHTA and CDR2 is FQGNSA. The CDR3 is made up of 14 amino acids. The ends lost 3 bases at V and 3 bases at J; junction bases unmatched: 3. CDR3 loop: CASSFTGGDTEAFF. CDR3 sequence (DNA): TGTGCCAGCAGCTTTACAGGGGGGGACACTGAAGCTTTCTTT.